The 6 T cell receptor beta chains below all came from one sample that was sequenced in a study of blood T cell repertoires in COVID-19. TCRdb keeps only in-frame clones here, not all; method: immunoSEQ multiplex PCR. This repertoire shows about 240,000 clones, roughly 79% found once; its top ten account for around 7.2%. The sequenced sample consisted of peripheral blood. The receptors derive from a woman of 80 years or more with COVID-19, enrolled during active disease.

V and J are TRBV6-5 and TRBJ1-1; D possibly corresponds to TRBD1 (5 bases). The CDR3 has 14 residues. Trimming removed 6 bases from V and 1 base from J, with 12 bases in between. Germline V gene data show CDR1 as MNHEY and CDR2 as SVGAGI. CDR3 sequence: CASRREGTNTEAFF. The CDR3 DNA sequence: TGTGCCAGCAGGAGGGAGGGGACGAACACTGAAGCTTTCTTT.

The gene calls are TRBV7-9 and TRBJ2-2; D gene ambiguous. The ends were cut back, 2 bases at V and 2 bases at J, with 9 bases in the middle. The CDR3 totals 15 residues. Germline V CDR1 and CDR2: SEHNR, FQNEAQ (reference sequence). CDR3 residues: CASSLKRLNTGELFF. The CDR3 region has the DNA TGTGCCAGCAGCTTAAAGCGACTTAACACCGGGGAGCTGTTTTTT. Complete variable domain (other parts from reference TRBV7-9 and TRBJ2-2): DTGVSQNPRHKITKRGQNVTFRCDPISEHNRLYWYRQTLGQGPEFLTYFQNEAQLEKSRLLSDRFSAERPKGSFSTLEIQRTEQGDSAMYLCASSLKRLNTGELFFGEGSRLTVL.

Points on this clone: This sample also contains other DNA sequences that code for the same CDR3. In DNA form, the CDR3 reads TGCGCCAGCAGCTCTACAGGGACAACTAATGAAAAACTGTTTTTT. This translates into CASSSTGTTNEKLFF. The V gene is TRBV5-1, the J gene TRBJ1-4; D possibly corresponds to TRBD1 (6 bases). The CDR3 contains 15 residues. Trimming left V 3 bases short and J 0 bases short, with 9 bases between. Germline loops: CDR1 SGHRS, CDR2 YFSETQ.

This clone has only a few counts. The CDR3 loop reads CASSKGQGIEAFF. The CDR3 region has the DNA TGTGCCAGCTCGAAAGGACAGGGAATTGAAGCTTTCTTT. The J gene is TRBJ1-1, the V gene TRBV18; 8 bases align to TRBD1. This CDR3 region has 13 residues. Germline CDR1 is KGHSH and CDR2 is LQKENI. Trimming took 6 bases from V and 7 from J; bases not matched to a gene: 7.

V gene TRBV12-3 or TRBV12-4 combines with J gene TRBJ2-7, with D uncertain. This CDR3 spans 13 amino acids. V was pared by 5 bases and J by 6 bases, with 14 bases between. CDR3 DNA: TGTGCCAGCAGTCTCTTGGGCTCGGCCGAGCAGTACTTC. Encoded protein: CASSLLGSAEQYF.

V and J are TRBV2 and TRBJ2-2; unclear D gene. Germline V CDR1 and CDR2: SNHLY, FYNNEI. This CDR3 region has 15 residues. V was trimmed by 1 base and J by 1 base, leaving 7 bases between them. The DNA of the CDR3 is TGTGCCAGCAGTGAAGTCCGGGTGAACACCGGGGAGCTGTTTTTT. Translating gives CASSEVRVNTGELFF.